This T cell receptor (beta chain) was found in a study of molecular identifiers for immune sequencing clone quantification. Background on the study: Replicate experiments divided RNA from 20,000 or 100,000 naive CD8 cells into five parts and sequenced four. Overall study findings and caveats: Clones carrying above 20 RNA copies accounted for over 99% of effector molecules, under 1% in naive cells.

V was cut by 3 bases and J by 0 bases, with 12 bases left in between. The CDR3 consists of 16 residues. TCRdb re-called the PCR reads with MiXCR, one entry per CDR3 protein. The sample has 100,000 or so distinct CDR3 sequences; about 35% are singletons. Sequencing libraries of naive CD8 cells derived from approximately 20,000 to 980,000 sorted cells with 10%, 30% or 50% RNA. This clonotype has ten or more counts. What it recognizes is unknown. Sequenced: naive CD8+ T cells from blood, with Jurkat cell RNA spiked in. Subset given: FACS-sorted CD8+CD4-CCR7+CD45RA+ naive T cells. The chain joins TRBV12-3 or TRBV12-4 to TRBJ2-4; possibly TRBD1 or TRBD2 for D (6 bases each). The sequence came from a human donor in good health. Some libraries in this study had Jurkat cell RNA spiked in. Here the CDR3 DNA reads TGTGCCAGCAGTTTGGGGGGCAGTCTAGCCAAAAACATTCAGTACTTC. Its protein is CASSLGGSLAKNIQYF.